The next 32 T cell receptor beta chains were all read from a single sample in a study of control samples from healthy donors and cancer patients. TCRdb's table, derived via immunoSEQ multiplex PCR, lists solely in-frame clones and lacks some. The sample lists about 130,000 clones, roughly 88% seen once, with roughly 3.2% in the top ten. Sequenced: blood. The receptor set was obtained from a man aged 50 to 59 in good health.

The genes are TRBV7-9 and TRBJ1-3; 9 nucleotides match TRBD1. Germline loops: CDR1 SEHNR, CDR2 FQNEAQ (reference sequence). The CDR3 is 16 residues long. Germline trimming cut 5 bases from V and 4 bases from J; bases unmatched to any gene: 9. CDR3 in amino acids: CASSPRQGELGNTIYF. In nucleotides, the CDR3 is TGTGCCAGCAGCCCGAGACAGGGGGAGTTGGGAAACACCATATATTTT. Full variable domain (remainder filled in from reference TRBV7-9 and TRBJ1-3): DTGVSQNPRHKITKRGQNVTFRCDPISEHNRLYWYRQTLGQGPEFLTYFQNEAQLEKSRLLSDRFSAERPKGSFSTLEIQRTEQGDSAMYLCASSPRQGELGNTIYFGEGSWLTVV.

This clone was detected only a few times. The V gene is TRBV7-9, the J gene TRBJ2-1; possible D gene TRBD1, 6 bases. Trimming left V 3 bases short and J 4 bases short, with 10 bases between. This CDR3 spans 14 amino acids. Germline CDR1 and CDR2: SEHNR and FQNEAQ (reference sequence). The CDR3 spells CASSFQTGYNEQFF. CDR3 coding DNA: TGTGCCAGCAGCTTCCAAACAGGGTACAATGAGCAGTTCTTC.

The chain has TRBV6-1 and TRBJ1-2; D is uncertain. The CDR3 loop spans 15 amino acids. V was clipped by 2 bases and J by 0 bases, with 10 bases between them. Germline V gene lookup returns CDR1 MNHNS and CDR2 SASEGT. In DNA form, the CDR3 reads TGTGCCAGCAGTGAATCAGGTCGGGCTAACTATGGCTACACCTTC. Translation gives CASSESGRANYGYTF.

The V and J genes are TRBV6-6 and TRBJ2-3, with TRBD2 identical over 9 bases. Trimming at V came to 5 bases and at J to 8 bases, leaving 8 bases not matched to a gene. Germline V lookup: CDR1 MNHNY, CDR2 SVGAGI (reference sequence). The CDR3 is 14 amino acids. The CDR3 reads CASSTAGGSGTQYF. The CDR3 coding sequence is TGTGCCAGCAGTACAGCGGGGGGTTCTGGTACGCAGTATTTT.

J is TRBJ1-1 and V is TRBV28; TRBD1 is a possible D gene (5 bases). V dropped 5 bases and J dropped 5 bases, with 12 bases sitting between them. The CDR3 has 13 residues. CDR1 MDHEN and CDR2 SYDVKM come from the germline V gene. CDR3 sequence: CASSGHPVTEAFF. The CDR3 DNA follows: TGTGCCAGCAGTGGACACCCGGTTACTGAAGCTTTCTTT.

This chain connects TRBV7-9 to TRBJ1-6; D call uncertain. Germline V gene sequence: CDR1 SEHNR, CDR2 FQNEAQ (reference sequence). The length of the CDR3 is 14 residues. Trimming pared 4 bases from V and 7 bases from J, leaving 11 bases between. CDR3: CASSSWTENSPLHF. The CDR3 bases are TGTGCCAGCAGCTCATGGACTGAGAATTCACCCCTCCACTTT.

The chain has TRBV2 and TRBJ1-2; D is unclear. V dropped 7 bases and J dropped 0 bases, with 9 bases sitting between them. CDR1 and CDR2 from the germline V gene are SNHLY and FYNNEI. The CDR3 runs to 13 residues. The CDR3 sequence: CASMQSPNYGYTF. As DNA, the CDR3 is TGTGCCAGCATGCAATCCCCTAACTATGGCTACACCTTC.

The V gene is TRBV28, the J gene TRBJ1-2; D is ambiguous. This CDR3 is 15 amino acids long. Germline V gene lookup returns CDR1 MDHEN and CDR2 SYDVKM. V was trimmed by 4 bases and J by 8 bases, leaving 20 bases between them. The CDR3 DNA is TGTGCCAGCAGTTCTACATTTGGACTCTACCTGGGCTACACCTTC. Protein: CASSSTFGLYLGYTF.

The chain couples TRBV2 to TRBJ2-5; no clear D. V lost 7 bases and J lost 5, with 8 bases in between. Germline-derived CDR1 and CDR2 are SNHLY and FYNNEI. The CDR3 runs 11 residues. CDR3 nucleotide sequence: TGTGCCAGCATAAAGGCGGAGACCCAGTACTTC. Residues: CASIKAETQYF.

V and J are TRBV11-2 and TRBJ2-1; D is unresolved. Trimming cost V 3 bases and J 0 bases, with 12 bases left between them. Germline V gene sequence: CDR1 SGHAT, CDR2 FQNNGV. The CDR3 is 16 residues long. CDR3 sequence (DNA): TGTGCCAGCAGCTTCCCGGACCGGAGCTCCTACAATGAGCAGTTCTTC. Its translation: CASSFPDRSSYNEQFF.

This chain joins TRBV7-9 and TRBJ2-5; D uncertain. The CDR3 loop spans 13 amino acids. V lost 1 base and J lost 5, with 8 bases in between. Germline V gene lookup returns CDR1 SEHNR and CDR2 FQNEAQ (reference sequence). This CDR3 reads CASSLGFGETQYF. The CDR3 DNA reads as TGTGCCAGCAGCTTAGGATTTGGCGAGACCCAGTACTTC.

This clone showed up many times. This chain uses TRBV4-1 with TRBJ1-5, with D uncertain. Trimming took off 4 bases at V and 0 bases at J, with 7 bases between the two ends. CDR1 is MGHRA and CDR2 is YSYEKL in the germline V gene. CDR3 size: 14 residues. The CDR3: CASSLIDSNQPQHF. The CDR3 coding sequence is TGCGCCAGCAGCCTCATAGATAGCAATCAGCCCCAGCATTTT.

This chain connects TRBV6-5 to TRBJ2-5, with TRBD1 matching 10 bases. Trimming removed 2 bases from V and 6 bases from J; junction bases left unmatched: 6. CDR3 length: 15 residues. CDR1 and CDR2 from the germline V gene are MNHEY and SVGAGI. The CDR3 spells CASSYTGTGEKTQYF. CDR3 sequence (DNA): TGTGCCAGCAGTTACACCGGGACAGGGGAGAAGACCCAGTACTTC.

V usage is TRBV14 and J usage is TRBJ2-1; 9 bases align to TRBD2. Germline-derived CDR1 and CDR2 are SGHDN and FVKESK. J was trimmed by 9 bases and V by 2 bases; bases with no gene match: 2. This CDR3 comprises 13 residues. CDR3 loop: CASSQSSGGEQFF. The CDR3 nucleotides read TGTGCCAGCAGCCAAAGTAGCGGGGGTGAGCAGTTCTTC.

The J gene is TRBJ1-5, the V gene TRBV29-1; D call uncertain. The CDR3 extends over 9 amino acids. V was shortened by 8 bases and J by 9 bases, with 8 bases between the two germline ends. CDR1 is SQVTM and CDR2 is ANQGSEA in the germline V gene. The chain's CDR3 is CSSTGPQHF. The CDR3 DNA is TGCAGCTCCACGGGGCCCCAGCATTTT.

The CDR3 DNA is TGTGCCAGCAGCACGGCGGGGACTCCCGATAACCAAGAGACCCAGTACTTC. Translated, it gives CASSTAGTPDNQETQYF. The chain links TRBV7-6 to TRBJ2-5, with a possible D match to TRBD2 (6 bases). Trimming removed 5 bases at V and 0 bases at J, with 19 bases between. This CDR3 contains 17 residues. CDR1 and CDR2 from the germline V gene are SGHVS and FNYEAQ.

Details on this clone: Other nucleotide sequences in the sample specify the same CDR3. V gene TRBV7-9 combines with J gene TRBJ1-1, with a tentative D call TRBD1 (5 bases). Germline lookup yields CDR1 SEHNR and CDR2 FQNEAQ (reference sequence). V was trimmed by 3 bases and J by 11 bases, leaving 10 bases between them. This CDR3 is built from 11 residues. The CDR3 protein is CASSLGVLAFF. The DNA for the CDR3 is TGTGCCAGCAGCTTGGGGGTGTTGGCTTTCTTT.

This rearrangement joins TRBV19 to TRBJ1-5, with D unresolved. This CDR3 is 17 amino acids long. Trimming left V 7 bases short and J 2 bases short, with 21 bases between. Per germline, CDR1 LNHDA and CDR2 SQIVND (reference sequence). The CDR3 nucleotides read TGTGCCAGTACCCCTCCCCGGGGTACTAGGGGCAATCAGCCCCAGCATTTT. It translates to CASTPPRGTRGNQPQHF.

This clone was observed a few times. The J gene is TRBJ1-1, the V gene TRBV6-6; D ambiguous. Trimming removed 0 bases at V and 0 bases at J, with 8 bases between. This CDR3 is 15 amino acids long. CDR1 MNHNY and CDR2 SVGAGI come from the germline V gene (reference sequence). This CDR3 reads CASSYSIQLNTEAFF. CDR3 coding DNA: TGTGCCAGCAGTTACTCGATACAGCTGAACACTGAAGCTTTCTTT.

V usage is TRBV27 and J usage is TRBJ2-7; possible D gene TRBD1, 6 bases. Germline CDR1 MNHEY, CDR2 SMNVEV (reference sequence). The CDR3 contains 17 residues. Between the trimmed V and J ends, which lost 5 bases and 2 bases, there was a span of 22 bases. The CDR3 spells CASSRETNRASPYEQYF. CDR3 DNA: TGTGCCAGCAGTAGAGAGACAAACAGGGCTAGTCCCTACGAGCAGTACTTC.

This clone has just one count. This chain connects TRBV21-1 to TRBJ2-7; the table's D call, TRBD2, has no DNA check behind it. TRBV21-1 is listed as a pseudogene. The CDR3 is 17 residues long. The CDR3 sequence: CASSKLVVAGGPHEQYF. CDR3 nucleotide sequence: TGTGCCAGCAGCAAACTAGTAGTAGCGGGGGGGCCCCACGAGCAGTACTTC.

The chain joins TRBV28 to TRBJ2-3; 8 nucleotides match TRBD2. The CDR3 loop spans 16 amino acids. Germline assignment: CDR1 MDHEN and CDR2 SYDVKM. Germline trimming cut 8 bases from V and 6 bases from J; bases unmatched to any gene: 16. The CDR3 nucleotides are TGTGCCAGCGTGTTAGATGGCGGGGGGCGCCGGGATACGCAGTATTTT. It encodes CASVLDGGGRRDTQYF.

The chain couples TRBV30 to TRBJ2-1, with 8 bases fitting TRBD2. With V trimmed by 0 bases and J by 8 bases, 9 bases remained unmatched. Per germline, CDR1 GTSNPN and CDR2 SVGIG (reference sequence). This CDR3 is built from 15 residues. CDR3: CAWSVMAGGLDEQFF. CDR3 nucleotide sequence: TGTGCCTGGAGTGTAATGGCGGGGGGATTAGATGAGCAGTTCTTC. The full variable domain, with the rest looked up from reference TRBV30 and TRBJ2-1, is SQTIHQWPATLVQPVGSPLSLECTVEGTSNPNLYWYRQAAGRGLQLLFYSVGIGQISSEVPQNLSASRPQDRQFILSSKKLLLSDSGFYLCAWSVMAGGLDEQFFGPGTRLTVL.

The chain has TRBV25-1 and TRBJ2-2; 11 bases fit TRBD1. Germline V gives CDR1 MGHDK, CDR2 SYGVNS. Trimming at V came to 7 bases and at J to 7 bases, leaving 8 bases not matched to a gene. This CDR3 comprises 15 residues. The chain's CDR3 is CASTSRTGGGGELFF. The CDR3 DNA is TGTGCCAGCACGAGCAGGACAGGGGGCGGCGGGGAGCTGTTTTTT.

This sequence joins TRBV5-1 and TRBJ2-2; the match to TRBD2 covers 7 bases. Unmatched junction bases numbered 1, after V lost 1 base and J lost 4 bases. This CDR3 has 14 amino acids. Looked up from germline, CDR1 is SGHRS and CDR2 is YFSETQ. The CDR3 DNA reads TGCGCCAGCAGCTTGAGACTAGCCACCGGGGAGCTGTTTTTT. Amino acids: CASSLRLATGELFF.

This clone was seen once. The V gene is TRBV27, the J gene TRBJ2-2, with D possibly matching TRBD1 (6 bases). V lost 5 bases, J lost 5 bases, and 9 bases lay in between. The CDR3 sequence is 13 residues long. The V gene's germline CDR1 is MNHEY and CDR2 SMNVEV (reference sequence). CDR3 in amino acids: CASSLGATGELFF. The CDR3 DNA sequence: TGTGCCAGCAGTCTGGGGGCAACCGGGGAGCTGTTTTTT.

V usage is TRBV30 and J usage is TRBJ1-5; D is perhaps TRBD1 (5 bases). Deletions cut 5 bases from V and 1 base from J, with 6 bases between. Looked up from germline, CDR1 is GTSNPN and CDR2 is SVGIG (reference sequence). This CDR3 region has 12 residues. CDR3 residues: CAWDSSNQPQHF. CDR3 coding DNA: TGTGCCTGGGACAGCAGCAATCAGCCCCAGCATTTT.

The gene calls are TRBV30 and TRBJ1-5; D possibly corresponds to TRBD1 (6 bases). The V gene's germline CDR1 is GTSNPN and CDR2 SVGIG (reference sequence). Trimming removed 4 bases from V and 5 bases from J, with 12 bases in between. The CDR3 extends over 13 amino acids. CDR3 sequence: CAWNPDRDQPQHF. CDR3 DNA: TGTGCCTGGAACCCGGACAGAGATCAGCCCCAGCATTTT.

The chain uses TRBV18 and TRBJ1-4; a weak D match, TRBD1 (5 bases). The CDR3 sequence is 14 residues long. Germline-derived CDR1 and CDR2 are KGHSH and LQKENI. The V end lost 2 bases, the J end lost 7 bases, and 11 bases lay between the germline ends. CDR3 amino acids: CASSPGGGGEKLFF. DNA for the CDR3: TGTGCCAGCTCACCAGGCGGGGGAGGTGAAAAACTGTTTTTT.

This chain joins TRBV10-2 and TRBJ1-1; D perhaps matches TRBD1 (6 bases). The CDR3 runs to 17 residues. V was cut by 1 base and J by 2 bases, with 17 bases left in between. Germline CDR1 and CDR2: WSHSY and SAAADI. The CDR3 reads CASSEFLKGQTNTEAFF. The CDR3 nucleotides read TGCGCCAGCAGTGAGTTTCTCAAAGGACAGACCAACACTGAAGCTTTCTTT.

The V and J genes are TRBV14 and TRBJ2-1, with TRBD2 identical over 8 bases. CDR1 SGHDN and CDR2 FVKESK come from the germline V gene. The CDR3 covers 16 residues. Trimming cost V 5 bases and J 0 bases; bases outside gene matches: 6. CDR3 DNA: TGTGCCAGCAGCTTAACGGGGGGGAGCTCCTACAATGAGCAGTTCTTC. Protein product: CASSLTGGSSYNEQFF. Full variable domain (rest looked up from reference TRBV14 and TRBJ2-1): EAGVTQFPSHSVIEKGQTVTLRCDPISGHDNLYWYRRVMGKEIKFLLHFVKESKQDESGMPNNRFLAERTGGTYSTLKVQPAELEDSGVYFCASSLTGGSSYNEQFFGPGTRLTVL.

This clone has a single count. The chain combines TRBV7-9 with TRBJ2-4; possible D gene TRBD1, 6 bases. Trimming took 1 base from V and 0 from J, leaving 10 bases between them. Germline-derived CDR1 and CDR2 are SEHNR and FQNEAQ (reference sequence). There are 16 residues in the CDR3. CDR3 sequence reads: CASSLEDRIAKNIQYF. The CDR3 coding sequence is TGTGCCAGCAGCTTAGAAGACAGGATAGCCAAAAACATTCAGTACTTC.